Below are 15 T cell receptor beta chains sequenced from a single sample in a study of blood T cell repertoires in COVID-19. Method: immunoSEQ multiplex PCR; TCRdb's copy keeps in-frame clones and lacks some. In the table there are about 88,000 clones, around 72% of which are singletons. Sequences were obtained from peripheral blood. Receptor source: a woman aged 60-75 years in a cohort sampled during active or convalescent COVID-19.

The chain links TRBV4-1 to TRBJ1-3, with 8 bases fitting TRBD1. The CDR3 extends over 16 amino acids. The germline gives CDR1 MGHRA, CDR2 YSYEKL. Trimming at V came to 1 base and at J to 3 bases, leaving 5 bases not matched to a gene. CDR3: CASSQGQGPGGNTIYF. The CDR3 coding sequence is TGCGCCAGCAGCCAAGGACAGGGGCCGGGTGGAAACACCATATATTTT.

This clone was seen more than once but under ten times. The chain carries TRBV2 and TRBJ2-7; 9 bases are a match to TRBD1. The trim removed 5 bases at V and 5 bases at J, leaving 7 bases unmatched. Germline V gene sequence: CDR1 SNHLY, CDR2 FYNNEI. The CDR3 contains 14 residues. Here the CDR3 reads CASSRQGQGHEQYF. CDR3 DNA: TGTGCCAGCAGTCGACAGGGACAGGGCCACGAGCAGTACTTC.

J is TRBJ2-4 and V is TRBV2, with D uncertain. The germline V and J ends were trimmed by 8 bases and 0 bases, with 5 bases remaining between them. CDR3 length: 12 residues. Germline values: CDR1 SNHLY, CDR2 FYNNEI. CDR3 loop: CASSGAKNIQYF. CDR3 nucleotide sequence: TGTGCCAGCTCCGGAGCCAAAAACATTCAGTACTTC.

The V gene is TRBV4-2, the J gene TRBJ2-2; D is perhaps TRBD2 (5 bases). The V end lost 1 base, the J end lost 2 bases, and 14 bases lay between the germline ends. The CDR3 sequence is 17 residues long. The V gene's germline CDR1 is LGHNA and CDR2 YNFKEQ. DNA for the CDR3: TGTGCCAGCAGCCAAGTTACCTCAGGACTTAACACCGGGGAGCTGTTTTTT. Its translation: CASSQVTSGLNTGELFF.

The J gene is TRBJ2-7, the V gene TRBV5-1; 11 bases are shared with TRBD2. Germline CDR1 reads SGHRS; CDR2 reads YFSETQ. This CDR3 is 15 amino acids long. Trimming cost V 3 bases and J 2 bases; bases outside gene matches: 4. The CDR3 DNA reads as TGCGCCAGCAGCTCCGTAGCGGGGGGGCCCTACGAGCAGTACTTC. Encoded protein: CASSSVAGGPYEQYF.

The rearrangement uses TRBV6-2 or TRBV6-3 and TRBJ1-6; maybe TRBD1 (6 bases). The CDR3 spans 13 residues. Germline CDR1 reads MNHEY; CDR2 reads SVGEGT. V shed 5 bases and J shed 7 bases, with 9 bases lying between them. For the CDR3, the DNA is TGTGCCAGCAGTCGTCAGGGGAATTCACCCCTCCACTTT. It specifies CASSRQGNSPLHF.

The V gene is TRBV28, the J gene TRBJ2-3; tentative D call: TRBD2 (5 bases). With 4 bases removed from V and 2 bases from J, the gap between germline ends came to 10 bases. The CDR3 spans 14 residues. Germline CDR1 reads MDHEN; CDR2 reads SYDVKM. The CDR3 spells CASSSPGTTDTQYF. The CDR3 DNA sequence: TGTGCCAGCAGTTCTCCGGGAACCACAGATACGCAGTATTTT.

The CDR3: CAWTQGAEYEQYF. CDR3 sequence (DNA): TGTGCCTGGACCCAGGGGGCGGAGTACGAGCAGTACTTC. V and J are TRBV30 and TRBJ2-7, with 8 bases lining up with TRBD1. The CDR3 loop spans 13 amino acids. The V gene end was trimmed by 4 bases and the J gene end by 4 bases; junction bases not matched to a gene: 6. The germline V gene has CDR1 GTSNPN and CDR2 SVGIG (reference sequence).

The CDR3 is CASSHDITGLPNQPQHF. CDR3 sequence (DNA): TGTGCCAGCAGCCACGATATCACAGGGTTGCCCAATCAGCCCCAGCATTTT. The chain combines TRBV3-1 (or the pseudogene TRBV3-2) with TRBJ1-5; tentatively, D is TRBD1 (6 bases). V was cut by 3 bases and J by 3 bases, with 18 bases left in between. This CDR3 contains 17 residues. Germline CDR1 and CDR2: LGHDT and YNNKEL (reference sequence).

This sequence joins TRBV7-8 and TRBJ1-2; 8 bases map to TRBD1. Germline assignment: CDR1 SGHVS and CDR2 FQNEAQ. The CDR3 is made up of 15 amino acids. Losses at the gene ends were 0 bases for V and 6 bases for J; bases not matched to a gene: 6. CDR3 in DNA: TGTGCCAGCAGCTTAGCGACCGGACAGGGTGATGGCTACACCTTC. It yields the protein CASSLATGQGDGYTF.

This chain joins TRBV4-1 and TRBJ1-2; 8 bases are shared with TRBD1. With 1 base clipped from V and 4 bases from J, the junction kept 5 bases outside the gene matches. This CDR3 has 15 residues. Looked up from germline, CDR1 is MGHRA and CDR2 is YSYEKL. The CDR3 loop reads CASSQGQGRTYGYTF. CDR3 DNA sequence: TGCGCCAGCAGCCAAGGACAGGGGCGAACCTATGGCTACACCTTC.

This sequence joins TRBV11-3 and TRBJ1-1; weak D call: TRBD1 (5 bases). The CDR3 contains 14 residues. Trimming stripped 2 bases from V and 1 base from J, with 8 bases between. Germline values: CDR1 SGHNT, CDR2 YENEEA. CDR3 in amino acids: CASSLLGPNTEAFF. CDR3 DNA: TGTGCCAGCAGCTTATTGGGGCCGAACACTGAAGCTTTCTTT.

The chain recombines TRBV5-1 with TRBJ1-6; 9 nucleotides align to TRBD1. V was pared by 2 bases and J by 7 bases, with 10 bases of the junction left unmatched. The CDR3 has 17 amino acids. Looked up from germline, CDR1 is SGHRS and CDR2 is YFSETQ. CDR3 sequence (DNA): TGCGCCAGCAGCTTCGTAGGACAGGGGCTGGGAAATTCACCCCTCCACTTT. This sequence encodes CASSFVGQGLGNSPLHF.

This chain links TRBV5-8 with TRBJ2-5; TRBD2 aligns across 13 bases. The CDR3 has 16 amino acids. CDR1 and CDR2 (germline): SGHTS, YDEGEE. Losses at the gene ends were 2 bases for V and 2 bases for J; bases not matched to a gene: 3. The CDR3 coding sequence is TGTGCCAGCAGCTTTGGACTAGCGGGGGAGCAAGAGACCCAGTACTTC. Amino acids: CASSFGLAGEQETQYF.

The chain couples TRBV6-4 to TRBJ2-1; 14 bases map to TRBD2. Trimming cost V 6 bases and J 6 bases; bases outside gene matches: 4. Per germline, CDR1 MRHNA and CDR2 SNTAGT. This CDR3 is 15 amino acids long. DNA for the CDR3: TGTGCCAGCAGAGCCGGGACTAGCGGGGGCAATGAGCAGTTCTTC. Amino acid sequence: CASRAGTSGGNEQFF.